The 32 T cell receptor beta chains below were found in one sample sequenced in a study of human T cells and chemical hapten exposure. The study's library attached unique molecular identifiers to single cDNA molecules. MiXCR was run by TCRdb on the reads, yielding one entry per CDR3 protein. The sample carries about 120,000 distinct CDR3 sequences, 8% to 9.5% recorded once. The study extracted total RNA from unfractionated whole blood. Source material: whole blood. The receptors here all came from a human donor in good health. Some clones in this sample may be carry-over from other donors' samples.

This clonotype turned up a few times. The chain links TRBV20-1 to TRBJ2-1, with D possibly TRBD1 on 6 matching bases. CDR1 is DFQATT, CDR2 SNEGSKA, per germline (reference sequence). The V gene lost 0 bases and the J gene lost 7 bases, with 16 bases spanning the gap. The CDR3 covers 15 residues. CDR3 DNA sequence: TGCAGTGCTAGAGAGGACAGCTCACACACAAATGAGCAGTTCTTC. Its protein is CSAREDSSHTNEQFF.

The rearrangement uses TRBV11-1 and TRBJ2-3; D may match TRBD1 or TRBD2 (6 bases each). Germline V lookup: CDR1 SGHAT, CDR2 FQDESV (reference sequence). The CDR3 length is 15 residues. V lost 7 bases and J 2 bases, leaving 16 bases between the germline ends. CDR3 coding DNA: TGTGCCAGCAAGGGTCGGGGGCCGAACACAGATACGCAGTATTTT. Its translation: CASKGRGPNTDTQYF.

This clonotype was seen a few times. V gene TRBV11-2 combines with J gene TRBJ2-1; D gene ambiguous. The CDR3 is 14 residues long. Per the germline V gene, CDR1 is SGHAT and CDR2 is FQNNGV. V was clipped by 2 bases and J by 3 bases, with 8 bases between them. The CDR3 bases are TGTGCCAGCAGCTTACCACAACGCTACAATGAGCAGTTCTTC. Residues: CASSLPQRYNEQFF.

This clonotype was counted between two and nine times. The gene calls are TRBV20-1 and TRBJ2-2; D may be TRBD2 (7 bases). Looked up from germline, CDR1 is DFQATT and CDR2 is SNEGSKA (reference sequence). This CDR3 is built from 14 residues. Trimming pared 3 bases from V and 5 bases from J, leaving 13 bases between. CDR3 DNA sequence: TGCAGTGCTAGGCCGGGGGGCCGGACCGGGGAGCTGTTTTTT. This sequence encodes CSARPGGRTGELFF.

This clonotype has more than one count but fewer than ten. V and J are TRBV13 and TRBJ2-1; no clear D. The V gene's germline CDR1 is PRHDT and CDR2 FYEKMQ (reference sequence). V dropped 0 bases and J dropped 9 bases, with 12 bases sitting between them. CDR3 length: 14 residues. In DNA form, the CDR3 reads TGTGCCAGCAGCTTAGGGCGTCCTCCGGGTGAGCAGTTCTTC. Its protein product is CASSLGRPPGEQFF.

This clonotype was observed many times. The chain is built from TRBV7-2 and TRBJ2-7; 8 nucleotides line up with TRBD1. J was trimmed by 6 bases and V by 4 bases; bases with no gene match: 2. CDR1 SGHTA and CDR2 FQGNSA come from the germline V gene. This CDR3 is built from 12 residues. The CDR3 nucleotides read TGTGCCAGCAGCTGGACAGGGTTCGAGCAGTACTTC. Residues: CASSWTGFEQYF.

V and J are TRBV12-3 or TRBV12-4 and TRBJ2-1, with TRBD1 as a possible D gene (6 bases). The V end lost 6 bases, the J end lost 4 bases, and 13 bases lay between the germline ends. The CDR3 has 14 amino acids. CDR3 coding DNA: TGTGCCAGCAGACCCAGGCAGGGGTACAATGAGCAGTTCTTC. Amino acids: CASRPRQGYNEQFF.

J is TRBJ2-1 and V is TRBV29-1; 8 bases fit TRBD2. Germline V gene data show CDR1 as SQVTM and CDR2 as ANQGSEA. J gave up 4 bases and V 6 bases, and 17 bases lay outside the gene matches. The CDR3 consists of 17 residues. The CDR3 nucleotides read TGCAGCGTAGAAATGAGGTCCCTAGCGGGCGCATACAATGAGCAGTTCTTC. This codes for CSVEMRSLAGAYNEQFF.

This clonotype was observed at least ten times. This sequence joins TRBV25-1 and TRBJ2-2, with TRBD1 matching 8 bases. Germline CDR1 MGHDK, CDR2 SYGVNS. The CDR3 has 14 amino acids. The junction had 1 base not matched to a gene; V was cut back by 3 bases and J by 4 bases. The CDR3 spells CASSETGATGELFF. DNA for the CDR3: TGTGCCAGCAGTGAGACAGGGGCCACCGGGGAGCTGTTTTTT.

This clonotype was detected ten times or more. This chain links TRBV2 with TRBJ2-6; 9 nucleotides agree with TRBD1. Germline-derived CDR1 and CDR2 are SNHLY and FYNNEI. Unmatched junction bases numbered 6, after V lost 7 bases and J lost 2 bases. CDR3 length: 16 amino acids. The CDR3 sequence: CASIRDRATGANVLTF. DNA for the CDR3: TGTGCCAGCATTAGGGACAGGGCGACTGGGGCCAACGTCCTGACTTTC.

At least ten counts were recorded for this clonotype. For the CDR3, the DNA is TGTGCCAGCAGCTCCCCAGGGGGCTTTTGGGGCTACACCTTC. Its protein product is CASSSPGGFWGYTF. The rearrangement uses TRBV7-2 and TRBJ1-2; 8 bases match TRBD1. Trimming took 4 bases from V and 8 from J; bases not matched to a gene: 9. This CDR3 has 14 residues. Germline lookup yields CDR1 SGHTA and CDR2 FQGNSA.

The V gene is TRBV6-4, the J gene TRBJ2-1, with 7 bases fitting TRBD1. The CDR3 has 14 amino acids. Germline V lookup: CDR1 MRHNA, CDR2 SNTAGT. V shed 4 bases and J 1 base; nucleotides not matched to a gene: 1. CDR3 coding DNA: TGTGCCAGCAGTGGGGGACAGTCCTACAATGAGCAGTTCTTC. Translation: CASSGGQSYNEQFF.

Many counts were recorded for this clonotype. This chain connects TRBV29-1 to TRBJ2-2; TRBD1 matches 8 bases. Looked up from germline, CDR1 is SQVTM and CDR2 is ANQGSEA. The CDR3 is 14 amino acids. Trimming at V came to 4 bases and at J to 2 bases, leaving 3 bases not matched to a gene. CDR3 bases: TGCAGCGTTGCAGGGGGCGAAAACACCGGGGAGCTGTTTTTT. It codes for CSVAGGENTGELFF.

In the case of this clonotype: Because it lacks the conserved phenylalanine or tryptophan at the end, this CDR3 is likely a read error. CDR3: CASSLEAGTGGYEQFL. In DNA, the CDR3 is TGCGCCAGCAGCTTGGAGGCGGGGACAGGGGGTTACGAGCAGTTCTTA. The chain employs TRBV5-1 and TRBJ2-1, with 11 positions matching TRBD1. Germline lookup yields CDR1 SGHRS and CDR2 YFSETQ. The V and J ends lost 0 bases and 10 bases, in that order; junction bases with no gene match: 9. The CDR3 runs to 16 residues.

This clonotype came up many times. The chain joins TRBV16 to TRBJ1-6; D is uncertain. Deletions cut 2 bases from V and 7 bases from J, with 12 bases between. CDR3 size: 15 residues. Germline lookup yields CDR1 KGHSY and CDR2 FQNENV. The CDR3 here is CASSQHRGGNSPLHF. The DNA of the CDR3 is TGTGCCAGCAGCCAACACCGTGGAGGCAATTCACCCCTCCACTTT. Combining the CDR3 with reference TRBV16 and TRBJ1-6 gives the whole variable domain GEEVAQTPKHLVRGEGQKAKLYCAPIKGHSYVFWYQQVLKNEFKFLISFQNENVFDETGMPKERFSAKCLPNSPCSLEIQATKLEDSAVYFCASSQHRGGNSPLHFGNGTRLTVT.

In its sample, this clonotype was seen a few times. The chain links TRBV27 to TRBJ1-5; D gene uncertain. Trimming removed 2 bases from V and 3 bases from J, with 5 bases in between. The CDR3 consists of 13 residues. Germline CDR1 MNHEY, CDR2 SMNVEV (reference sequence). The CDR3 is CASSLGFNQPQHF. The CDR3 region has the DNA TGTGCCAGCAGTTTAGGGTTCAATCAGCCCCAGCATTTT.

At least ten counts were recorded for this clonotype. Here the CDR3 DNA reads TGTGCCAGCAGCTTAGGAGGACAGGGTCGAGAAAAACTGTTTTTT. This sequence encodes CASSLGGQGREKLFF. The J gene is TRBJ1-4, the V gene TRBV7-2, with 8 bases matching TRBD1. The CDR3 totals 15 residues. Germline V CDR1 and CDR2: SGHTA, FQGNSA. Losses at the gene ends were 1 base for V and 8 bases for J; bases not matched to a gene: 6.

This clonotype was recorded a few times. The V call is TRBV11-2, the J call TRBJ2-1, with D unresolved. Germline-derived CDR1 and CDR2 are SGHAT and FQNNGV. The V end lost 6 bases, the J end lost 0 bases, and 15 bases lay between the germline ends. The CDR3 is 16 amino acids. This CDR3 reads CASRAPSVSSYNEQFF. CDR3 bases: TGTGCCAGCAGGGCTCCGAGCGTTAGCTCCTACAATGAGCAGTTCTTC. Complete variable domain (other parts from reference TRBV11-2 and TRBJ2-1): EAGVAQSPRYKIIEKRQSVAFWCNPISGHATLYWYQQILGQGPKLLIQFQNNGVVDDSQLPKDRFSAERLKGVDSTLKIQPAKLEDSAVYLCASRAPSVSSYNEQFFGPGTRLTVL.

With respect to this clonotype: The junction departs from germline at one end; a sequencing error may be responsible. This rearrangement joins TRBV11-2 to TRBJ1-2; D is unclear. The germline gives CDR1 SGHAT, CDR2 FQNNGV. The CDR3 contains 14 residues. The CDR3 nucleotides are TGTGCCAGCAGCGTACTCCCAGGAAGCTATGGCTACGCCTTC. Protein: CASSVLPGSYGYAF.

This clonotype showed up just a few times. The CDR3 loop reads CASSQGGGRGETQYF. In DNA, the CDR3 is TGCGCCAGCAGCCAAGGCGGGGGCAGGGGGGAGACCCAGTACTTC. The chain carries TRBV4-1 and TRBJ2-5; D may correspond to TRBD1 or TRBD2 (7 bases each). The CDR3 is made up of 15 amino acids. V shed 1 base and J shed 5 bases, with 14 bases lying between them. Germline lookup yields CDR1 MGHRA and CDR2 YSYEKL.

The chain couples TRBV6-5 to TRBJ2-7, with TRBD1 matching 8 bases. The germline CDR1 and CDR2 sequences are MNHEY and SVGAGI. CDR3 length: 14 residues. V gave up 1 base and J gave up 5 bases; unmatched junction bases: 4. CDR3 residues: CASSYFDRGDEQYF. The CDR3 DNA sequence: TGTGCCAGCAGTTACTTTGACAGGGGAGACGAGCAGTACTTC.

This clonotype was observed a few times. This chain uses TRBV4-2 with TRBJ1-5; D might be TRBD1 (6 bases). V was cut by 0 bases and J by 6 bases, with 12 bases left in between. Per the germline V gene, CDR1 is LGHNA and CDR2 is YNFKEQ. The CDR3 runs 15 residues. The CDR3 nucleotides read TGTGCCAGCAGCCAAGAAGACACAGGGTCTCAGCCCCAGCATTTT. This codes for CASSQEDTGSQPQHF.

This clonotype has ten or more counts. The chain employs TRBV29-1 and TRBJ2-3, with 9 bases lining up with TRBD1. The V and J ends lost 2 bases and 5 bases, in that order; junction bases with no gene match: 8. The CDR3 is 15 amino acids. Germline CDR1 and CDR2: SQVTM and ANQGSEA. For the CDR3, the DNA is TGCAGCGTTGAAAACCACAGGGGGCTGGGAGATACGCAGTATTTT. Translating gives CSVENHRGLGDTQYF.

The chain has TRBV12-3 or TRBV12-4 and TRBJ2-3; D is unresolved. Trimming pared 3 bases from V and 2 bases from J, leaving 12 bases between. This CDR3 spans 15 amino acids. CDR3 in amino acids: CASSLAGASTDTQYF. In nucleotides, the CDR3 is TGTGCCAGCAGTTTGGCAGGAGCCTCCACAGATACGCAGTATTTT.

V usage is TRBV7-2 and J usage is TRBJ2-7, with 7 nucleotides matching TRBD2. CDR1 and CDR2 (germline): SGHTA, FQGNSA. This CDR3 has 14 residues. V was clipped by 4 bases and J by 3 bases; unmatched bases: 6. Here the CDR3 reads CASSSGTTDYEQYF. CDR3 bases: TGTGCCAGCAGCTCAGGGACTACCGACTACGAGCAGTACTTC.

This clonotype showed up just a few times. This chain uses TRBV6-2 or TRBV6-3 with TRBJ2-1, with 8 bases aligning to TRBD2. The CDR3 totals 16 residues. Germline lookup yields CDR1 MNHEY and CDR2 SVGEGT. V lost 6 bases and J lost 6; bases outside the gene matches: 13. Here the CDR3 DNA reads TGTGCCAGCAGCAGCCCTCCGGCTAGCGGGTCCAATGAGCAGTTCTTC. Translating gives CASSSPPASGSNEQFF.

This clonotype was recorded at least ten times. V and J are TRBV4-2 and TRBJ1-1; no clear D gene. With 0 bases removed from V and 8 bases from J, the gap between germline ends came to 22 bases. There are 17 residues in the CDR3. Germline V gene sequence: CDR1 LGHNA, CDR2 YNFKEQ. As DNA, the CDR3 is TGTGCCAGCAGCCAAGACCGCGCCAGGCCTAAGGCGTGCGAAGCTTTCTTT. Protein sequence: CASSQDRARPKACEAFF.

The chain uses TRBV20-1 and TRBJ2-7; D call uncertain. The CDR3 covers 13 residues. V was clipped by 3 bases and J by 4 bases, with 13 bases between them. The germline gives CDR1 DFQATT, CDR2 SNEGSKA (reference sequence). The chain's CDR3 is CSARGSAQYEQYF. The CDR3 region has the DNA TGCAGTGCTAGGGGCTCAGCCCAGTACGAGCAGTACTTC.

The rearrangement uses TRBV2 and TRBJ2-3; the match to TRBD2 covers 13 bases. The CDR3 runs 16 residues. V lost 8 bases to trimming and J lost 0 bases; unmatched junction nucleotides: 5. CDR1 is SNHLY, CDR2 FYNNEI, per germline. CDR3 sequence reads: CASRTSGGSSTDTQYF. In DNA, the CDR3 is TGTGCCAGCCGGACTAGCGGGGGATCTAGCACAGATACGCAGTATTTT. The entire variable domain, with the rest obtained from reference TRBV2 and TRBJ2-3, is as follows: EPEVTQTPSHQVTQMGQEVILRCVPISNHLYFYWYRQILGQKVEFLVSFYNNEISEKSEIFDDQFSVERPDGSNFTLKIRSTKLEDSAMYFCASRTSGGSSTDTQYFGPGTRLTVL.

There are many counts of this clonotype. This sequence joins TRBV28 and TRBJ2-7; 9 bases line up with TRBD1. CDR3 length: 12 amino acids. CDR1 is MDHEN and CDR2 is SYDVKM in the germline V gene. V lost 6 bases to trimming and J lost 8 bases; unmatched junction nucleotides: 5. The CDR3, as DNA: TGTGCCAGCAGCCCGGGACAGGGCAAGCAGTACTTC. It translates to CASSPGQGKQYF.

The sample holds a few counts of this clonotype. The chain carries TRBV7-2 and TRBJ1-1; possible D gene TRBD1, 6 bases. CDR1 is SGHTA, CDR2 FQGNSA, per germline. The V end lost 4 bases, the J end lost 1 base, and 13 bases lay between the germline ends. This CDR3 spans 15 amino acids. The CDR3 sequence is CASSSNRAANTEAFF. The DNA of the CDR3 is TGTGCCAGCAGCTCCAACAGGGCCGCGAACACTGAAGCTTTCTTT.

V gene TRBV7-6 combines with J gene TRBJ2-7, with 9 positions matching TRBD1. CDR1 and CDR2 (germline): SGHVS, FNYEAQ. The CDR3 has 16 amino acids. V was pared by 1 base and J by 1 base, with 5 bases of the junction left unmatched. CDR3 coding DNA: TGTGCCAGCAGCTTAGGGGCCGGGACAGGGTCCTACGAGCAGTACTTC. Protein sequence: CASSLGAGTGSYEQYF.